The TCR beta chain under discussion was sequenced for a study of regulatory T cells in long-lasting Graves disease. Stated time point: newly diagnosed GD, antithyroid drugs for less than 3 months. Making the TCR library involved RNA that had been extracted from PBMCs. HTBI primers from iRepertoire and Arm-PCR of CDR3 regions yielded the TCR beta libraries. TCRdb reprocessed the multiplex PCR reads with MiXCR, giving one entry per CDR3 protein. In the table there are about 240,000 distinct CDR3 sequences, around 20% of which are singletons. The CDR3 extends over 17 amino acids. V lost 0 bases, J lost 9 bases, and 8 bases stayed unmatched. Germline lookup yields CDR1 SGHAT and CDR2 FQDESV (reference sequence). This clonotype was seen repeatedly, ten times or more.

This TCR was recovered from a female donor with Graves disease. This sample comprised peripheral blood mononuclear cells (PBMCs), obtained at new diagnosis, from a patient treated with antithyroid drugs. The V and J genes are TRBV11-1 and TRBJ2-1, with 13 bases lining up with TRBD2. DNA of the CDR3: TGTGCCAGCAGCTTAGCGGGGCGGACTAGCGGGAGTGGTGAGCAGTTCTTC. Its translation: CASSLAGRTSGSGEQFF.